This T cell receptor (beta chain) came from a study of cytomegalovirus exposure and HLA in healthy donors. Study conclusions and caveats: Some segments of the V type, notably TRBV6-2 and TRBV6-3, were excluded as indistinguishable. HLA restriction was apparent for most CMV-associated TCR beta chains in a later analysis. TCR beta V segments were, for the most part, productive about 87% or about 30% of the time in an earlier analysis.

The germline V gene encodes CDR1 SEHNR and CDR2 FQNEAQ (reference sequence). The CDR3 totals 16 residues. J was trimmed by 1 base and V by 3 bases; bases with no gene match: 5. On this clone: Its antigen is still unknown.

The PCR had 60 Vbeta and 13 Jbeta primers. The method was immunoSEQ multiplex PCR; TCRdb's version includes in-frame clones alone and lacks a portion of them. The table shows 100,000 to 150,000 clones, with roughly 71% occurring only once. The sample comprised PBMCs. The J gene is TRBJ2-2, the V gene TRBV7-9; TRBD2 matches at 7 bases. The source is a middle-aged woman in good health and CMV-seronegative. CDR3 protein: CASSFGGGLNTGELFF. The CDR3 nucleotides read TGTGCCAGCAGCTTTGGGGGGGGATTGAACACCGGGGAGCTGTTTTTT.